Described below is a single T cell receptor (beta chain) sequence and its context. Its antigen is undetermined. V lost 5 bases and J lost 2, with 12 bases in between. Germline V lookup: CDR1 KGHSH, CDR2 LQKENI. The CDR3 contains 15 residues. This entry belongs to a study of T-cell memory formation after mild COVID-19. The wider study: Clusters of TCRs were largely donor specific. Points from the study as a whole: For contracting clones, CD4+ ones sat mainly in CM and EM, CD8+ in EMRA. Nothing confirmed that second-wave clones peaking on day 37 were specific for SARS-CoV-2.

5'RACE primed at constant segments yielded TCR alpha and TCR beta cDNA libraries bearing sample barcodes and UMIs. TCRdb recomputed calls from the 5' RACE reads with MiXCR, one row per CDR3 protein. The repertoire holds about 560,000 distinct CDR3 sequences, with roughly 18% as singletons. The receptor was derived from an adult woman who had mild COVID-19 (a few samples of this study predate the infection). Cell type and time point are not known. Sample: PBMCs or a T cell subset sorted from them (not recorded which). The V and J genes are TRBV18 and TRBJ1-4, with D possibly matching TRBD1 (6 bases). DNA for the CDR3: TGTGCCAGCTCAATTTCAGGGGCCACTAATGAAAAACTGTTTTTT. Residues: CASSISGATNEKLFF.